This T cell receptor beta chain originates from a study of T cells in Graves' hyperthyroidism and ophthalmopathy. Study as a whole: Peripheral blood specimens were obtained at initial diagnosis, prior to any treatment. Broader study findings: In the blood, most expanded thyroid clonotypes above 0.001 appeared as well.

The authors took PBMCs from 9.5 to 10 ml fresh peripheral blood. TCR beta CDR3 region amplification was performed from RNA transcripts. HTBI primers were used for first-round RT-PCR of the TCR CDR3. One entry per CDR3 protein results from TCRdb running MiXCR on the multiplex PCR reads. Of under 350,000 distinct CDR3 sequences in the sample, roughly 15% were seen once. This clonotype was observed at least ten times. Its antigen is unknown. V was pared by 2 bases and J by 0 bases, with 14 bases between. Germline V gene sequence: CDR1 LGHNA, CDR2 YSLEER. The CDR3 covers 16 residues. The sequence derives from a young woman with Graves' hyperthyroidism that later progressed to Graves' ophthalmopathy. Sequenced sample: blood. The V gene is TRBV4-3, the J gene TRBJ2-7; the D is unclear. For the CDR3, the DNA is TGCGCCAGCAGCCAATCGTGTCCCATATTCTCCTACGAGCAGTACTTC. Protein sequence: CASSQSCPIFSYEQYF.